The 24 T cell receptor beta chains below come from one sample, sequenced in a study of T cells in Graves' hyperthyroidism and ophthalmopathy. Researchers took RNA transcripts and amplified the TCR beta CDR3 regions from them. HTBI primers were the set used in a first-round RT-PCR of the TCR CDR3. TCRdb reanalysed the multiplex PCR reads using MiXCR and keeps one entry per CDR3 protein. This table has a few hundred thousand distinct CDR3 sequences, over 15% appearing once. Source material: blood. Receptor source: a woman aged 45-65 years with Graves' hyperthyroidism.

This chain connects TRBV6-1 to TRBJ2-2; 9 bases fit TRBD1. Unmatched junction bases numbered 8, after V lost 5 bases and J lost 4 bases. Per the germline V gene, CDR1 is MNHNS and CDR2 is SASEGT. The CDR3 length is 16 residues. CDR3 nucleotides: TGTGCCAGCAGTTCTTTGGGACAGGGAGTCACCGGGGAGCTGTTTTTT. Translation: CASSSLGQGVTGELFF.

This clonotype was seen just once. The chain carries TRBV30 and TRBJ1-1; D is ambiguous. CDR1 is GTSNPN, CDR2 SVGIG, per germline (reference sequence). The V and J ends lost 4 bases and 5 bases respectively, with 8 bases between them. CDR3 size: 11 residues. The CDR3 loop reads CAWMMGTEAFF. The CDR3 region has the DNA TGTGCCTGGATGATGGGAACTGAAGCTTTCTTT.

In this sample, this clonotype turned up many times. This rearrangement joins TRBV7-2 to TRBJ2-1; a possible D gene is TRBD2 (6 bases). Germline lookup yields CDR1 SGHTA and CDR2 FQGNSA. Trimming took 3 bases from V and 3 from J, leaving 12 bases between them. CDR3 length: 15 amino acids. The CDR3: CASSLGIGGYNEQFF. CDR3 sequence (DNA): TGTGCCAGCAGCTTGGGGATCGGGGGCTACAATGAGCAGTTCTTC.

This sequence joins TRBV27 and TRBJ1-2; a weak D match, TRBD1 (6 bases). Germline V gives CDR1 MNHEY, CDR2 SMNVEV (reference sequence). Trimming stripped 2 bases from V and 14 bases from J, with 18 bases between. The CDR3 is 13 amino acids. CDR3 DNA sequence: TGTGCCAGCAGTTTACCAGGGGCCGCGGTTTGGACCTTC. Translating it yields CASSLPGAAVWTF.

This clonotype came up many times. The V call is TRBV12-3 or TRBV12-4, the J call TRBJ1-1, with D unclear. Trimming removed 8 bases from V and 0 bases from J, with 13 bases in between. The CDR3 consists of 14 residues. Here the CDR3 reads CASSRGLMNTEAFF. Here the CDR3 DNA reads TGTGCCAGCTCCCGAGGGCTAATGAACACTGAAGCTTTCTTT.

The table lists this clonotype with a few counts. The rearrangement links TRBV27 to TRBJ2-1; 10 bases are a match to TRBD2. This CDR3 has 14 residues. V was clipped by 4 bases and J by 9 bases; unmatched bases: 6. The germline gives CDR1 MNHEY, CDR2 SMNVEV (reference sequence). The CDR3 DNA follows: TGTGCCAGCAGTTCCCTAGCGGGAGTAGGTGAGCAGTTCTTC. This translates into CASSSLAGVGEQFF.

The chain recombines TRBV12-3 or TRBV12-4 with TRBJ1-3; D ambiguous. CDR3 size: 15 residues. Trimming took 5 bases from V and 4 from J, leaving 15 bases between them. CDR3 in DNA: TGTGCCAGCAGTGGGCAACTCAGTACGGGAAACACCATATATTTT. Translating it yields CASSGQLSTGNTIYF.

The V call is TRBV29-1, the J call TRBJ1-4; tentative D call: TRBD1 (6 bases). The CDR3 length is 15 residues. Per the germline V gene, CDR1 is SQVTM and CDR2 is ANQGSEA. Trimming stripped 6 bases from V and 2 bases from J, with 16 bases between. CDR3 residues: CSVSGLGGTNEKLFF. The DNA for the CDR3 is TGCAGCGTCTCGGGCCTGGGGGGCACTAATGAAAAACTGTTTTTT.

This clonotype occurred a few times. The chain has TRBV14 and TRBJ2-7; TRBD2 agrees at 14 bases. This CDR3 contains 19 residues. Germline V lookup: CDR1 SGHDN, CDR2 FVKESK. V lost 4 bases to trimming and J lost 3 bases; unmatched junction nucleotides: 14. This CDR3 is CASSRRDRGLAGVVYEQYF. CDR3 DNA sequence: TGTGCCAGCAGCCGAAGGGACAGGGGACTAGCGGGAGTAGTCTACGAGCAGTACTTC.

The table lists this clonotype with a few counts. The chain recombines TRBV10-3 with TRBJ2-1; D is uncertain. V was clipped by 0 bases and J by 6 bases, with 6 bases between them. CDR3 length: 13 amino acids. Germline CDR1 and CDR2: ENHRY and SYGVKD. In DNA, the CDR3 is TGTGCCATCAGTGAGTCGCAGTTCAATGAGCAGTTCTTC. This translates into CAISESQFNEQFF.

In its sample, this clonotype was seen many times. V and J are TRBV24-1 and TRBJ2-5; 8 bases line up with TRBD1. The germline V gene has CDR1 KGHDR and CDR2 SFDVKD. There are 14 residues in the CDR3. V gave up 4 bases and J gave up 3 bases; unmatched junction bases: 3. The CDR3 reads CATSEGQEKETQYF. As DNA, the CDR3 is TGTGCCACCAGTGAGGGACAGGAAAAAGAGACCCAGTACTTC.

The chain carries TRBV12-3 or TRBV12-4 and TRBJ2-3; D is possibly TRBD2 (5 bases). Trimming stripped 2 bases from V and 3 bases from J, with 15 bases between. The CDR3 contains 16 residues. The DNA of the CDR3 is TGTGCCAGCAGTTTACTTTCGGGAATAGCTACAGATACGCAGTATTTT. Its translation is CASSLLSGIATDTQYF.

The CDR3: CASSLSALTGVGETQYF. DNA for the CDR3: TGCGCCAGCAGCTTGTCGGCGTTAACAGGGGTAGGAGAGACCCAGTACTTC. This chain joins TRBV5-1 and TRBJ2-5; TRBD1 aligns across 7 bases. This CDR3 contains 17 residues. The ends lost 1 base at V and 4 bases at J; junction bases unmatched: 13. The germline V gene has CDR1 SGHRS and CDR2 YFSETQ.

This clonotype was seen ten or more times. The V call is TRBV27, the J call TRBJ1-2; D may be TRBD1 (5 bases). This CDR3 has 16 residues. V was pared by 4 bases and J by 0 bases, with 15 bases between. Germline V gene sequence: CDR1 MNHEY, CDR2 SMNVEV (reference sequence). CDR3 in amino acids: CASSSFRGSPNYGYTF. CDR3 in DNA: TGTGCCAGCAGTTCCTTTCGGGGCTCGCCTAACTATGGCTACACCTTC.

This clonotype was observed many times. The chain joins TRBV30 to TRBJ1-4, with TRBD1 identical over 8 bases. This CDR3 contains 12 residues. Germline V gene lookup returns CDR1 GTSNPN and CDR2 SVGIG (reference sequence). The junction had 3 bases not matched to a gene; V was cut back by 4 bases and J by 8 bases. CDR3: CAWKQGGEKLFF. The CDR3 DNA sequence: TGTGCCTGGAAACAGGGGGGAGAAAAACTGTTTTTT.

This clonotype has a count of ten or more. This chain connects TRBV6-1 to TRBJ1-5, with TRBD1 as a possible D gene (5 bases). Trimming pared 7 bases from V and 6 bases from J, leaving 13 bases between. CDR3 size: 13 residues. Germline V lookup: CDR1 MNHNS, CDR2 SASEGT. Written as DNA, the CDR3 is TGTGCCAGCACAGAACAGGAAAGTCAGCCCCAGCATTTT. Translation: CASTEQESQPQHF.

The rearrangement links TRBV11-1 to TRBJ1-2; D uncertain. This CDR3 has 13 residues. Germline V CDR1 and CDR2: SGHAT, FQDESV (reference sequence). V was cut by 0 bases and J by 14 bases, with 16 bases left in between. This chain's CDR3 is CASSLALTAVLTF. For the CDR3, the DNA is TGTGCCAGCAGCTTAGCGCTCACCGCCGTCCTTACCTTC.

This clonotype was found a few times. A read error may produce the germline difference seen at one junction end. V usage is TRBV29-1 and J usage is TRBJ2-3; possible D gene TRBD2, 6 bases. CDR3 size: 18 residues. Germline values: CDR1 SQVTM, CDR2 ANQGSEA. The CDR3 bases are TGCAGCGTTGAAGGCCCCGAGTTAAGACTGGGAGGCACGGATACGCAGTATTTT. Its translation is CSVEGPELRLGGTDTQYF.

The V and J genes are TRBV11-2 and TRBJ2-1; TRBD1 aligns across 9 bases. CDR1 SGHAT and CDR2 FQNNGV come from the germline V gene. Unmatched junction bases numbered 8, after V lost 4 bases and J lost 7 bases. This CDR3 region has 15 residues. DNA of the CDR3: TGTGCCAGCAGCTCCGGGACAGGGATTCTAAATGAGCAGTTCTTC. Translating gives CASSSGTGILNEQFF.

Only a few counts were recorded for this clonotype. The V gene is TRBV20-1, the J gene TRBJ2-1; D possibly matches TRBD1 or TRBD2 (5 bases each). The CDR3 is 15 amino acids. V was clipped by 4 bases and J by 0 bases, with 13 bases between them. Germline V lookup: CDR1 DFQATT, CDR2 SNEGSKA (reference sequence). The CDR3 region has the DNA TGCAGTGCTAAAACCGGGACCGTCTCCTACAATGAGCAGTTCTTC. Translating gives CSAKTGTVSYNEQFF.

This clonotype has more than one count but fewer than ten. A junction end diverges from the germline sequence, so it may reflect a read error. The CDR3, as DNA: TGTGCCAGCAGCTTAGGAGGCAAGCCCTACGAGCAGTGCTTC. Protein product: CASSLGGKPYEQCF. The chain links TRBV7-2 to TRBJ2-7; D call uncertain. This CDR3 has 14 amino acids. The germline gives CDR1 SGHTA, CDR2 FQGNSA.

This clonotype was detected a few times. The chain carries TRBV27 and TRBJ2-3; D possibly corresponds to TRBD2 (5 bases). The CDR3 is 15 amino acids. CDR1 is MNHEY, CDR2 SMNVEV, per germline (reference sequence). V dropped 8 bases and J dropped 6 bases, with 21 bases sitting between them. In DNA form, the CDR3 reads TGTGCCAGCGGATTCACGGGGAGTCCCGGGGATACGCAGTATTTT. Its translation is CASGFTGSPGDTQYF.

This clonotype occurred many times. The chain couples TRBV12-3 or TRBV12-4 to TRBJ2-3, with D unresolved. V was trimmed by 3 bases and J by 0 bases, leaving 13 bases between them. CDR3 length: 16 residues. CDR3 bases: TGTGCCAGCAGTTTTTTGCTGTGGGCGAGCACAGATACGCAGTATTTT. The encoded protein is CASSFLLWASTDTQYF.

This clonotype has more than one count but fewer than ten. The chain joins TRBV12-3 or TRBV12-4 to TRBJ1-2; the D gene is possibly TRBD1 (5 bases). CDR3 length equals 15 residues. V lost 5 bases and J lost 3, with 16 bases in between. The CDR3 DNA is TGTGCCAGCAGTCCTAGGGGACCGACGGACTATGGCTACACCTTC. The encoded protein is CASSPRGPTDYGYTF.